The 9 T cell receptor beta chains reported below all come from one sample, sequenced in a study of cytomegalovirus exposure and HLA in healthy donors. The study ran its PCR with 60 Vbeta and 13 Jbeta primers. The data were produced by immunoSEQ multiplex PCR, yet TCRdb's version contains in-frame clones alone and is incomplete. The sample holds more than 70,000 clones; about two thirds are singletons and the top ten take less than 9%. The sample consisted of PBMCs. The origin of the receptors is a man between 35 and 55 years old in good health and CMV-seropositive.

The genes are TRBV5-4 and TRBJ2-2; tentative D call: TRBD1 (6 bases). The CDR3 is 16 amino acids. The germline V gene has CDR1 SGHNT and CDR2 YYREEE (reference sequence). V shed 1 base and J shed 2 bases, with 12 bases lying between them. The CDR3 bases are TGTGCCAGCAGCTTGCCCACCGGGACAAACACCGGGGAGCTGTTTTTT. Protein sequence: CASSLPTGTNTGELFF.

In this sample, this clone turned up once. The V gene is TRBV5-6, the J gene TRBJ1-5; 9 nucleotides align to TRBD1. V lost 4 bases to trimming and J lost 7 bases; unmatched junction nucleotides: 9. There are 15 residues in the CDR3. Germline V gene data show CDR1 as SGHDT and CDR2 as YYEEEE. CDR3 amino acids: CASSQTGQGSQPQHF. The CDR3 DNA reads TGTGCCAGCAGCCAGACCGGACAGGGGTCCCAGCCCCAGCATTTT.

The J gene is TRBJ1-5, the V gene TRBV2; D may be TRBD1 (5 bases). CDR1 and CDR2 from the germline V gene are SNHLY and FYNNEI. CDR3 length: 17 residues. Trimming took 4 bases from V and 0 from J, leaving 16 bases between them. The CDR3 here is CASSVDRGGSSNQPQHF. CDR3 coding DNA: TGTGCCAGCAGTGTGGATAGGGGCGGTAGTAGCAATCAGCCCCAGCATTTT.

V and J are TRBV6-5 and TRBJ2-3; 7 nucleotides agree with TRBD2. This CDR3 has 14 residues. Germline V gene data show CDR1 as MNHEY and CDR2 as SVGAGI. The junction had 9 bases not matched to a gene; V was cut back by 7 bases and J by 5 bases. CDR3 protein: CASKESAGRDTQYF. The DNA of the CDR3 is TGTGCCAGCAAAGAATCAGCGGGGCGAGATACGCAGTATTTT.

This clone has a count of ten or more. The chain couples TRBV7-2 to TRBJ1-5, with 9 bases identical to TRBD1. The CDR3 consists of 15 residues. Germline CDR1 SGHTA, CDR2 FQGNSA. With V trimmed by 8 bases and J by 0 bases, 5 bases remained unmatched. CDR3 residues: CASARDRDSNQPQHF. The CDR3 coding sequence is TGTGCCAGCGCCCGGGACAGGGATAGCAATCAGCCCCAGCATTTT. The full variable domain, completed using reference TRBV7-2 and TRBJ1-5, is GAGVSQSPSNKVTEKGKDVELRCDPISGHTALYWYRQSLGQGLEFLIYFQGNSAPDKSGLPSDRFSAERTGGSVSTLTIQRTQQEDSAVYLCASARDRDSNQPQHFGDGTRLSIL.

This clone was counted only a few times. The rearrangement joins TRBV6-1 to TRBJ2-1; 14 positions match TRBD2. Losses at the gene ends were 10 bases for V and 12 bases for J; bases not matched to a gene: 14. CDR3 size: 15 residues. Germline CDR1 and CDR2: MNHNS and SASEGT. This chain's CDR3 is CATPVGGLAGGGQFF. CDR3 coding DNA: TGTGCCACCCCCGTCGGAGGACTAGCGGGAGGTGGGCAGTTCTTC.

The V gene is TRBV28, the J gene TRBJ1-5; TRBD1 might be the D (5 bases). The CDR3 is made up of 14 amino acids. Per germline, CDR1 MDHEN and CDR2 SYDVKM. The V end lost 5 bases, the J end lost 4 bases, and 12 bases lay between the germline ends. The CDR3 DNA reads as TGTGCCAGCAGTCCCCGACAGCCTAATCAGCCCCAGCATTTT. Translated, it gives CASSPRQPNQPQHF.

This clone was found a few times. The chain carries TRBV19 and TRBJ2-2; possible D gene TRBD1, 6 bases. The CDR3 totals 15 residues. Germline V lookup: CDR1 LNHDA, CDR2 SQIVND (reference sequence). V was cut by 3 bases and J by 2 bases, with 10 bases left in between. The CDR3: CASSIGGQNTGELFF. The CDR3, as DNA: TGTGCCAGTAGTATTGGGGGACAAAACACCGGGGAGCTGTTTTTT. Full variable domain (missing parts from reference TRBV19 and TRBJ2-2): DGGITQSPKYLFRKEGQNVTLSCEQNLNHDAMYWYRQDPGQGLRLIYYSQIVNDFQKGDIAEGYSVSREKKESFPLTVTSAQKNPTAFYLCASSIGGQNTGELFFGEGSRLTVL.

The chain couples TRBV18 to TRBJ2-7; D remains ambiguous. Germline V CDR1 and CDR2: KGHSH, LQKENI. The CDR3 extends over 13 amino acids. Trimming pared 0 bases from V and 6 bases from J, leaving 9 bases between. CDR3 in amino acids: CASSPPSQFEQYF. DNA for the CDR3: TGTGCCAGCTCACCACCATCCCAGTTCGAGCAGTACTTC.